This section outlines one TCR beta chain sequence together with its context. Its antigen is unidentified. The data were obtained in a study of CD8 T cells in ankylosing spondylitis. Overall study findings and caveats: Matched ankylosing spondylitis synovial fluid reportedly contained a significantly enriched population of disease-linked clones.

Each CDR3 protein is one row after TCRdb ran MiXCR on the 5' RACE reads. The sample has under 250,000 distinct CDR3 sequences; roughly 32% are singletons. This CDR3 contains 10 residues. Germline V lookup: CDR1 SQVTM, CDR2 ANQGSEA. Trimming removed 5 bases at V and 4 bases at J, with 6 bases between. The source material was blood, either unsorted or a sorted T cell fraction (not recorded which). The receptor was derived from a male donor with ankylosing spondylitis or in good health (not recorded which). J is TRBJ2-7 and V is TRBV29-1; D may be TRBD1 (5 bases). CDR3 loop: CSVRTYEQYF. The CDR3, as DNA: TGCAGCGTTAGGACATACGAGCAGTACTTC.